This T cell receptor (beta chain) is from a study of OX40 agonist ivuxolimab in advanced cancers. Study overall: Prior therapy, whether anti-PD-1, anti-PD-L1 or anti-CTLA-4, was allowed, and roughly 40% had some.

Method: immunoSEQ multiplex PCR; TCRdb's copy keeps in-frame clones and lacks some. The data hold fewer than 100,000 clones, with more than 75% observed a single time. The V end was cut by 5 bases, the J end by 6 bases, with 17 bases between. CDR1 and CDR2 from the germline V gene are SGHVS and FNYEAQ. The CDR3 has 14 residues. This sample comprised CD4+ or CD8+ T cells sorted from blood, obtained in a trial of the OX40 agonist ivuxolimab. The sequence derives from an adult with an advanced solid tumor such as melanoma, head and neck, liver or kidney cancer. This chain connects TRBV7-6 to TRBJ2-7; TRBD1 might be the D (6 bases). The CDR3 DNA follows: TGTGCCAGCAGCCAGGACAGCTTTCCCTCCGAGCAGTACTTC. Protein: CASSQDSFPSEQYF.